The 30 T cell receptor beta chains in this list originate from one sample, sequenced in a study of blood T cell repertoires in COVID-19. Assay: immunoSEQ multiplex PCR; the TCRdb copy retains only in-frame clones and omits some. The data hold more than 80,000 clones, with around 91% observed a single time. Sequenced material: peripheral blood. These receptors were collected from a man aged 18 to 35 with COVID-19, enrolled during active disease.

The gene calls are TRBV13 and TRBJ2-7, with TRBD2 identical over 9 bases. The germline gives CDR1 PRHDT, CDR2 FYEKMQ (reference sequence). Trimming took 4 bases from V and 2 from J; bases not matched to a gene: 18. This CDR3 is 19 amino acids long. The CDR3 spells CASSSTLYRKREVPYEQYF. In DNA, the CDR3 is TGTGCCAGCAGCTCGACCCTGTACCGAAAGCGGGAGGTCCCCTACGAGCAGTACTTC.

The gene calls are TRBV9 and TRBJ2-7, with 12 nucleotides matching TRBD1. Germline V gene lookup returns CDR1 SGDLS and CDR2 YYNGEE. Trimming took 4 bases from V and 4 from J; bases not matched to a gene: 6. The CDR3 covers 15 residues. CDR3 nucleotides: TGTGCCAGCAGCTCGGGACAGGGGGCTCGGTACGAGCAGTACTTC. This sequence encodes CASSSGQGARYEQYF. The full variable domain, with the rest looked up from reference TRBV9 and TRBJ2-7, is DSGVTQTPKHLITATGQRVTLRCSPRSGDLSVYWYQQSLDQGLQFLIQYYNGEERAKGNILERFSAQQFPDLHSELNLSSLELGDSALYFCASSSGQGARYEQYFGPGTRLTVT.

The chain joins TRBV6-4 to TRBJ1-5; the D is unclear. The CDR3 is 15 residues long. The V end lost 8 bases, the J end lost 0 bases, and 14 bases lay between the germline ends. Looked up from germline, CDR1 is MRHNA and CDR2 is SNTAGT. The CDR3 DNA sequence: TGTGCCAGCCGTTCGCGAGGAGATAGCAATCAGCCCCAGCATTTT. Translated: CASRSRGDSNQPQHF.

The CDR3 is CASSDTSGTDTQYF. The DNA of the CDR3 is TGTGCCAGCAGCGATACTAGCGGCACAGATACGCAGTATTTT. This rearrangement joins TRBV28 to TRBJ2-3; 7 positions agree with TRBD2. The trim removed 6 bases at V and 1 base at J, leaving 4 bases unmatched. The germline V gene has CDR1 MDHEN and CDR2 SYDVKM. This CDR3 is built from 14 residues.

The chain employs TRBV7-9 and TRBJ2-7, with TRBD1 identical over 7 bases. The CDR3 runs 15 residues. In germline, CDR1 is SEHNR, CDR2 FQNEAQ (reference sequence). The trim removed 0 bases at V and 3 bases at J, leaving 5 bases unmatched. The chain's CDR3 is CASSLAAGGRYEQYF. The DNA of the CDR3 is TGTGCCAGCAGCTTAGCGGCAGGGGGTCGCTACGAGCAGTACTTC.

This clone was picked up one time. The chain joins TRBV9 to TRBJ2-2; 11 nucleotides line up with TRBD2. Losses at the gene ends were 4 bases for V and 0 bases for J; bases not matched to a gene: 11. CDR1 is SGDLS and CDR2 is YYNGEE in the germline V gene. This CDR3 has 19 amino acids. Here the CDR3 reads CASSSSGRPREANTGELFF. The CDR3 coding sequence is TGTGCCAGCAGCTCTAGCGGGAGGCCTCGAGAGGCGAACACCGGGGAGCTGTTTTTT.

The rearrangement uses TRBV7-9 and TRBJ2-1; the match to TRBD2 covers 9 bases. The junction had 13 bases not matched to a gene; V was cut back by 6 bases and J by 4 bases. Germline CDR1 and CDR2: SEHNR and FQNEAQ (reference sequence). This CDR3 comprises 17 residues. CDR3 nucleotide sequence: TGTGCCAGCAGGCAGCGGGGGGACAGCACACCATACAATGAGCAGTTCTTC. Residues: CASRQRGDSTPYNEQFF. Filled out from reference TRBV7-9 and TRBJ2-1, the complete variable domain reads DTGVSQNPRHKITKRGQNVTFRCDPISEHNRLYWYRQTLGQGPEFLTYFQNEAQLEKSRLLSDRFSAERPKGSFSTLEIQRTEQGDSAMYLCASRQRGDSTPYNEQFFGPGTRLTVL.

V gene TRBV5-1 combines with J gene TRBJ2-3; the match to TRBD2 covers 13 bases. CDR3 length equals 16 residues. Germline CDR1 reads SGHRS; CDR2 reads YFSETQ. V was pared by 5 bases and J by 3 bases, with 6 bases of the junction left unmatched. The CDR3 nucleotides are TGCGCCAGCAGGTCCGGACTAGCGGGAGTTACAGATACGCAGTATTTT. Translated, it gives CASRSGLAGVTDTQYF.

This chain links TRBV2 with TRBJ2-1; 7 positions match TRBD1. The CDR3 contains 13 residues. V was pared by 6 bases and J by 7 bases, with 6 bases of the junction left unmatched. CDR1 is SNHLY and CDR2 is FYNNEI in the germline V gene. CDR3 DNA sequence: TGTGCCAGCAGGGCTGACAGGGAGAATGAGCAGTTCTTC. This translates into CASRADRENEQFF.

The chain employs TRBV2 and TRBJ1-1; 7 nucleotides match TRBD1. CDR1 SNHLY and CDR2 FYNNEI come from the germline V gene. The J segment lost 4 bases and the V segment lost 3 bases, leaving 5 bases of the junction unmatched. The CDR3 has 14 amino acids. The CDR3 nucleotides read TGTGCCAGCAGTGACACAGGGGTGGGCACTGAAGCTTTCTTT. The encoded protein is CASSDTGVGTEAFF.

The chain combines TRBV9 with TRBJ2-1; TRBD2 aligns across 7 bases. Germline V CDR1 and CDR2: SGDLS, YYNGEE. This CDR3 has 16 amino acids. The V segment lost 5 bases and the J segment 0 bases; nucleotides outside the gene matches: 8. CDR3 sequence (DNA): TGTGCCAGCAGTTATATAGCGGGTAGCTCCTACAATGAGCAGTTCTTC. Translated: CASSYIAGSSYNEQFF. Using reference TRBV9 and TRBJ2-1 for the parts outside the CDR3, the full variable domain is DSGVTQTPKHLITATGQRVTLRCSPRSGDLSVYWYQQSLDQGLQFLIQYYNGEERAKGNILERFSAQQFPDLHSELNLSSLELGDSALYFCASSYIAGSSYNEQFFGPGTRLTVL.

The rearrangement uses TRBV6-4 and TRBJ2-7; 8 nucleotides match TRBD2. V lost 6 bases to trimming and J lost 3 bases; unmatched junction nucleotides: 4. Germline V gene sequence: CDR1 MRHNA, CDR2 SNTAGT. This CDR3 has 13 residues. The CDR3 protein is CASRGTRDYEQYF. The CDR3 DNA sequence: TGTGCCAGCAGGGGGACTAGAGACTACGAGCAGTACTTC.

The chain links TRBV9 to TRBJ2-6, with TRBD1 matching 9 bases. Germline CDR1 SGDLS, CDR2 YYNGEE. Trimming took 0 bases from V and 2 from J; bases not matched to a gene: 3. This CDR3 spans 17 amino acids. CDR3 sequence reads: CASSVGGQGTGANVLTF. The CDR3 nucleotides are TGTGCCAGCAGCGTAGGGGGACAGGGAACTGGGGCCAACGTCCTGACTTTC.

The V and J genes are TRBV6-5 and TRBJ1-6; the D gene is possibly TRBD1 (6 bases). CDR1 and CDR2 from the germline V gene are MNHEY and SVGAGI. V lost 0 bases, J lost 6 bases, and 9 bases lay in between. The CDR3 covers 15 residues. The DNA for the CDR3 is TGTGCCAGCAGTTACTCGGGGGGGCCTAATTCACCCCTCCACTTT. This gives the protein CASSYSGGPNSPLHF.

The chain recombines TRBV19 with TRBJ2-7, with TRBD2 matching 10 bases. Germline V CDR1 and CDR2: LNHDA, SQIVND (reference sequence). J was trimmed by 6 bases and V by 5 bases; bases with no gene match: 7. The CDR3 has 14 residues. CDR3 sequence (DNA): TGTGCCAGTAGTTCTAGCGGGAGAAGGGGCGAGCAGTACTTC. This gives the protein CASSSSGRRGEQYF.

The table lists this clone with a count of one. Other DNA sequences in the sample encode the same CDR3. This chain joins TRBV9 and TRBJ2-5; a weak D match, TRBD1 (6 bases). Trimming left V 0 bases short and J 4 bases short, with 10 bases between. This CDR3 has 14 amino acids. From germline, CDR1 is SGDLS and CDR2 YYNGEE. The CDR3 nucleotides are TGTGCCAGCAGCGTAGCTGTAGGGGGAGAGACCCAGTACTTC. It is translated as CASSVAVGGETQYF.

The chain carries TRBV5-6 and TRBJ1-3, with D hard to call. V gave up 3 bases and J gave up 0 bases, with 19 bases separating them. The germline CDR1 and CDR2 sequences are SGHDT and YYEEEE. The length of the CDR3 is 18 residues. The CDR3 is CASSSMTQPDYSGNTIYF. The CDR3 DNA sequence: TGTGCCAGCAGCTCTATGACTCAACCGGACTACTCTGGAAACACCATATATTTT.

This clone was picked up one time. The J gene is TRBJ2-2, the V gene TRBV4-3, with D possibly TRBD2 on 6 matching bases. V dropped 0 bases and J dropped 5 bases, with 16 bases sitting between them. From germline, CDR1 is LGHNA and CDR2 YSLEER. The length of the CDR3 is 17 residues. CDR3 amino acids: CASSQDSEGAGTGELFF. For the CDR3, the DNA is TGCGCCAGCAGCCAAGATTCGGAGGGCGCGGGAACCGGGGAGCTGTTTTTT.

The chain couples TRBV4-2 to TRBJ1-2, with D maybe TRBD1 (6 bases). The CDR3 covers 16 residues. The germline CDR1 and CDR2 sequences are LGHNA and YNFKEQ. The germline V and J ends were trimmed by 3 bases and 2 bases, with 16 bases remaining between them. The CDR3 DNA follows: TGTGCCAGCAGCCACCCCAGGGGTCAAAGGAACTATGGCTACACCTTC. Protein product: CASSHPRGQRNYGYTF.

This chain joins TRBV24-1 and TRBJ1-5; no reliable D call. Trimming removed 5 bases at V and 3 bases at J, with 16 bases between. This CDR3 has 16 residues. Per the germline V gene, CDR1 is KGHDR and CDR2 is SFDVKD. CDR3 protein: CATSGEGSGINQPQHF. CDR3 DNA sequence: TGTGCCACCAGTGGGGAAGGGAGCGGAATCAATCAGCCCCAGCATTTT.

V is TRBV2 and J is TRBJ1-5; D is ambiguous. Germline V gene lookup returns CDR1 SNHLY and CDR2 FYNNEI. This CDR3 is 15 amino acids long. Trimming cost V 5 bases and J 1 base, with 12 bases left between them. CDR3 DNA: TGTGCCAGCAGTAGGAGCGAGTTAAGCAATCAGCCCCAGCATTTT. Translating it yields CASSRSELSNQPQHF. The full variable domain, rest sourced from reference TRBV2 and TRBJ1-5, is EPEVTQTPSHQVTQMGQEVILRCVPISNHLYFYWYRQILGQKVEFLVSFYNNEISEKSEIFDDQFSVERPDGSNFTLKIRSTKLEDSAMYFCASSRSELSNQPQHFGDGTRLSIL.

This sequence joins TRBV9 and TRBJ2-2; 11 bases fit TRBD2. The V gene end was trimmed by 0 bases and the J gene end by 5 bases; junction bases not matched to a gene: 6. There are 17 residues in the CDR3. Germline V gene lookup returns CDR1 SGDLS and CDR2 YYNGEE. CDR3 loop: CASSVGLAGGKTGELFF. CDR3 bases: TGTGCCAGCAGCGTAGGTCTAGCGGGAGGAAAGACCGGGGAGCTGTTTTTT.

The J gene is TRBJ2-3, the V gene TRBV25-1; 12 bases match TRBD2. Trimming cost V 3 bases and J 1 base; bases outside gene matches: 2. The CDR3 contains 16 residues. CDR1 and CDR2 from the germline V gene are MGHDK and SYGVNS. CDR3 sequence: CASSELAGGRTDTQYF. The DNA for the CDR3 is TGTGCCAGCAGTGAGCTAGCGGGAGGGCGCACAGATACGCAGTATTTT.

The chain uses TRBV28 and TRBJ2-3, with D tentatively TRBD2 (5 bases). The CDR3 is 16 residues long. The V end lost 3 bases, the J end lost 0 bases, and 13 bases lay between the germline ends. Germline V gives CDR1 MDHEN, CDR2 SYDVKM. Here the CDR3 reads CASSFLPGSSTDTQYF. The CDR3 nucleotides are TGTGCCAGCAGTTTTTTGCCGGGATCTAGCACAGATACGCAGTATTTT.

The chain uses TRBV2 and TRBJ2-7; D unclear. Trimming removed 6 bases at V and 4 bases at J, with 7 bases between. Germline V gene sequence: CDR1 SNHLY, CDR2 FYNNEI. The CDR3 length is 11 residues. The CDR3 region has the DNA TGTGCCAGCAGCCGGGTTTACGAGCAGTACTTC. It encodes CASSRVYEQYF.

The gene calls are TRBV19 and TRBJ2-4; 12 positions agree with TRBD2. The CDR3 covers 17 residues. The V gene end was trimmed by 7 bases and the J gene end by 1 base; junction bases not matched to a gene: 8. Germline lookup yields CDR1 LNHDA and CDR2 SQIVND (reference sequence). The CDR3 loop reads CASKVSSGRAAKNIQYF. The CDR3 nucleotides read TGTGCCAGTAAAGTGTCTAGCGGGAGGGCGGCCAAAAACATTCAGTACTTC.

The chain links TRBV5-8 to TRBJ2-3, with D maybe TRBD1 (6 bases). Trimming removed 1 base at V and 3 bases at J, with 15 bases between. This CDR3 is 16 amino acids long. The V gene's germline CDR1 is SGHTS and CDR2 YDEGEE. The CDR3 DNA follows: TGTGCCAGCAGCTTGTGGCCTGCGACAGGAACAGATACGCAGTATTTT. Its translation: CASSLWPATGTDTQYF.

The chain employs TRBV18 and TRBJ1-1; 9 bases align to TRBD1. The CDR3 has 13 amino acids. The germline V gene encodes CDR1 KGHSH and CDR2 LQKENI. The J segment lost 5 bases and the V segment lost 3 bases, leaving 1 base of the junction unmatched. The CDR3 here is CASSPDRGTEAFF. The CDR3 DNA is TGTGCCAGCTCACCGGACAGGGGAACTGAAGCTTTCTTT.

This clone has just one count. Here the CDR3 reads CASSTYKFISDEQYF. As DNA, the CDR3 is TGTGCCAGCAGCACCTACAAGTTCATTAGCGACGAGCAGTACTTC. This rearrangement joins TRBV28 to TRBJ2-7; TRBD2 might be the D (5 bases). There are 15 residues in the CDR3. Germline V CDR1 and CDR2: MDHEN, SYDVKM. The ends were cut back, 6 bases at V and 5 bases at J, with 20 bases in the middle.

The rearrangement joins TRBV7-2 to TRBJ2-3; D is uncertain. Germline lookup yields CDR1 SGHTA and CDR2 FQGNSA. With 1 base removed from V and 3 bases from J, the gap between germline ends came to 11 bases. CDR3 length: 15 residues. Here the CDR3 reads CASSLVSAVTDTQYF. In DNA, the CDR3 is TGTGCCAGCAGCTTAGTCAGCGCGGTGACAGATACGCAGTATTTT.